The T cell receptor (beta chain) described here comes from a study of graft-versus-host responses after intestinal transplantation. Some clones are missing from TCRdb's copy, which holds only in-frame ones; the method was immunoSEQ multiplex PCR. The table includes about 85,000 clones, roughly 85% detected once. V was clipped by 4 bases and J by 4 bases, with 3 bases between them. The CDR3 spans 11 residues. CDR1 is MNHEY, CDR2 SMNVEV, per germline (reference sequence). Study findings and constraints: Elevated graft-versus-host to host-versus-graft clonal ratios in allografts were recorded for patients with graft-donor T cell macrochimerism. The recipient marrow held GvH clones, and some of them showed up first in ileum or blood.

On this clone itself: The antigen remains unidentified.

This receptor was obtained from a human donor who received an intestinal transplant. The chain links TRBV27 to TRBJ2-3; D unclear. Material: unstimulated CD4+ T cells sorted from spleen or lymph node cells, obtained before intestinal transplant. The CDR3 spells CASSSADTQYF. CDR3 bases: TGTGCCAGCAGTTCCGCAGATACGCAGTATTTT.